This T cell receptor (beta chain) originates from a study of shared clonotypes between healthy human individuals. Study-wide findings and caveats: The study's rarefaction showed incomplete sorted-subset sequencing despite large depth. About 5% of naive CD4 clonotypes were shared across four donors.

Per the authors' pipeline: ImmunoSEQ supplied junction-only sequences lacking quality scores, so filtering was different. The data were produced by immunoSEQ multiplex PCR, yet TCRdb's version contains in-frame clones alone and is incomplete. V and J calls and clone size are those listed in that table; D and trimming were worked out from the DNA. Of about 2 million clones listed, about 94% are singletons. V was trimmed by 2 bases and J by 5 bases, leaving 12 bases between them. Germline CDR1 is SGHVS and CDR2 is FQNEAQ. This CDR3 spans 14 amino acids. In regard to this clone: Its cognate antigen is unknown.

Naive CD8 cells lacked CD45RO and underwent positive selection for CCR7, leaving out terminally differentiated effector memory CD45RA+ cells. The sequenced sample was naive CD8+ T cells sorted from blood. The chain carries TRBV7-8 and TRBJ2-5; D gene unclear. This TCR came from a man younger than 35 in good health. CDR3 sequence: CASSLILGVETQYF. In nucleotides, the CDR3 is TGTGCCAGCAGCTTAATTTTAGGAGTTGAGACCCAGTACTTC.